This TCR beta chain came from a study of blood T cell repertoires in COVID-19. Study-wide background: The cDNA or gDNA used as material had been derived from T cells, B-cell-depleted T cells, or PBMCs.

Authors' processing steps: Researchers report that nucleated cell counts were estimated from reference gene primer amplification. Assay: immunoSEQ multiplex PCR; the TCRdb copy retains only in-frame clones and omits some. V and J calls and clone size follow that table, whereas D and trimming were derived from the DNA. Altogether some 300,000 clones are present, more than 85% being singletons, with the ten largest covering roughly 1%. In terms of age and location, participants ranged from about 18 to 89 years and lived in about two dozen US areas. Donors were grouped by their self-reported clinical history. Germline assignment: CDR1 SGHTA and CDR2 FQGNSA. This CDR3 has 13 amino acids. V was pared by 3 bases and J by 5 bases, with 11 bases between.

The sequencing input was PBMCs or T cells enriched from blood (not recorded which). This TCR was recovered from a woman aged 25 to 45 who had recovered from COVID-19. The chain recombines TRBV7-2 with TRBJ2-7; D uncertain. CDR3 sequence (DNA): TGTGCCAGCAGCTTCCGACGCGGCCACGAGCAGTACTTC. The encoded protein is CASSFRRGHEQYF.